This is a list of T cell receptor beta chains from one sample in a study of blood T cell repertoires in COVID-19. Sequencing was performed with immunoSEQ multiplex PCR; in TCRdb, only in-frame clones are kept and a portion is missing. This sample has about 79,000 clones; around 88% occur once, and the top ten carry approximately 15%. The sample taken for sequencing was peripheral blood. These receptors were collected from a man between 70 and 80 years old with active or convalescent COVID-19. Both conserved end residues are part of each CDR3. D genes are given only for firm matches. The listing skips clone size in some rows; elsewhere it reads once, few, many or a size class.

clone_size d_call j_call v_call cdr3_aa cdr3_nt
- TRBD2 TRBJ2-2 TRBV5-4 CASSLFSGAGTGELFF TGTGCCAGCAGCTTGTTTAGCGGGGCGGGCACCGGGGAGCTGTTTTTT
- - TRBJ2-5 TRBV24-1 CATSDPQGGGETQYF TGTGCCACCAGTGATCCGCAGGGCGGTGGGGAGACCCAGTACTTC
- - TRBJ1-2 TRBV6-1 CASSELRGAYGYTF TGTGCCAGCAGTGAATTGCGGGGGGCCTATGGCTACACCTTC
- TRBD1 TRBJ2-2 TRBV11-3 CASSKDRALSGELFF TGTGCCAGCAGCAAGGACAGGGCCCTTAGCGGGGAGCTGTTTTTT
- TRBD1 TRBJ1-6 TRBV6-2/TRBV6-3 CASSSGGLLYSPLHF TGTGCCAGCAGTTCAGGGGGCTTATTGTATTCACCCCTCCACTTT
few TRBD2 TRBJ2-7 TRBV3-1/TRBV3-2 CASSRRLASPYEQYF TGTGCCAGCAGCCGCCGACTAGCGTCCCCCTACGAGCAGTACTTC
- - TRBJ1-2 TRBV9 CASSATLGGYGYTF TGTGCCAGCAGCGCGACGCTGGGGGGCTATGGCTACACCTTC
- - TRBJ2-2 TRBV7-2 CASRLRAGELFF TGTGCCAGCAGACTCCGAGCCGGGGAGCTGTTTTTT
- - TRBJ2-1 TRBV28 CASSLPSLPGIQFF TGTGCCAGCAGTCTCCCTAGTTTGCCCGGAATCCAGTTCTTC
- TRBD2 TRBJ2-7 TRBV7-8 CASSYILAGALEQYF TGTGCCAGCAGCTACATACTAGCGGGGGCCCTCGAGCAGTACTTC
- TRBD1 TRBJ1-4 TRBV10-3 CATNEGQGASKLFF TGTGCCACCAACGAAGGACAGGGGGCCTCAAAACTGTTTTTT
- TRBD1 TRBJ1-2 TRBV12-3/TRBV12-4 CASGSGQYYGYTF TGTGCCAGCGGATCGGGACAGTATTATGGCTACACCTTC
- - TRBJ2-2 TRBV5-4 CASSPLAVTGELFF TGTGCCAGCAGCCCCCTGGCTGTCACCGGGGAGCTGTTTTTT
- - TRBJ1-3 TRBV9 CASSVALGESGNTIYF TGTGCCAGCAGCGTAGCTCTCGGGGAATCTGGAAACACCATATATTTT
few TRBD1 TRBJ1-5 TRBV19 CASSTTGGNQPQHF TGTGCCAGTAGTACAACAGGGGGCAATCAGCCCCAGCATTTT
- - TRBJ2-5 TRBV5-1 CASSSQGAGGETQYF TGCGCCAGCAGCTCACAAGGGGCCGGGGGAGAGACCCAGTACTTC
- - TRBJ1-4 TRBV5-6 CASSDGGAFVTNEKLFF TGTGCCAGCAGCGATGGGGGGGCGTTTGTGACTAATGAAAAACTGTTTTTT
- TRBD1 TRBJ1-2 TRBV5-1 CASSMGQGSPNYGYTF TGCGCCAGCAGTATGGGACAGGGAAGCCCTAACTATGGCTACACCTTC
- TRBD2 TRBJ2-2 TRBV5-5 CASSSHPQGGTGELFF TGTGCCAGCAGCTCCCACCCCCAGGGAGGGACCGGGGAGCTGTTTTTT
- TRBD2 TRBJ2-3 TRBV5-1 CASSSGLAVDTQYF TGCGCCAGCAGCTCGGGACTAGCGGTGGATACGCAGTATTTT
once - TRBJ1-2 TRBV2 CASSFLDSRGYTF TGTGCCAGCAGTTTCCTGGACAGTCGTGGCTACACCTTC
- - TRBJ1-1 TRBV25-1 CASSETGGTEAFF TGTGCCAGCAGTGAGACTGGAGGGACTGAAGCTTTCTTT
once TRBD2 TRBJ2-5 TRBV7-2 CASSLAMGGWETQYF TGTGCCAGCAGCTTAGCGATGGGGGGGTGGGAGACCCAGTACTTC
- - TRBJ1-5 TRBV28 CASSLPVQFNQPQHF TGTGCCAGCAGTCTCCCGGTACAGTTCAATCAGCCCCAGCATTTT
- TRBD1 TRBJ1-1 TRBV30 CALLTGGLTEAFF TGTGCCTTATTGACAGGGGGTCTTACTGAAGCTTTCTTT
- TRBD2 TRBJ2-1 TRBV28 CASSFRGRARNEQFF TGTGCCAGCAGTTTCCGCGGGAGGGCCAGGAATGAGCAGTTCTTC
- - TRBJ2-1 TRBV6-5 CASGTGMNEQFF TGTGCCAGCGGTACAGGGATGAATGAGCAGTTCTTC
- TRBD2 TRBJ2-1 TRBV9 CASSDSGRNDEQFF TGTGCCAGCAGCGACAGCGGGAGAAACGATGAGCAGTTCTTC
- - TRBJ1-1 TRBV2 CASSEGFAAFF TGTGCCAGCAGCGAGGGCTTCGCGGCTTTCTTT
- - TRBJ2-3 TRBV28 CASSSTGYTQYF TGTGCCAGCAGTTCCACAGGGTACACGCAGTATTTT
- - TRBJ1-6 TRBV25-1 CASSFGHLNSPLHF TGTGCCAGCAGTTTCGGACACCTTAATTCACCCCTCCACTTT
- - TRBJ1-6 TRBV6-5 CATKPGVNSPLHF TGTGCCACCAAACCAGGGGTTAATTCACCCCTCCACTTT
- TRBD1 TRBJ1-3 TRBV27 CASSLSGQGLYAGNTIYF TGTGCCAGCAGTTTATCGGGACAGGGGCTTTATGCTGGAAACACCATATATTTT
- TRBD2 TRBJ2-1 TRBV9 CASSSPPQGLRPSGRYNEQFF TGTGCCAGCAGCTCCCCCCCTCAGGGCTTACGACCGAGCGGGAGATACAATGAGCAGTTCTTC
- TRBD1 TRBJ1-3 TRBV18 CASSPGQVQLSGNTIYF TGTGCCAGCTCACCCGGACAGGTCCAACTCTCTGGAAACACCATATATTTT
- - TRBJ1-3 TRBV7-2 CASSPLGRLIGNTIYF TGTGCCAGCAGCCCCCTCGGGAGGCTGATTGGAAACACCATATATTTT
- TRBD1 TRBJ2-7 TRBV10-3 CAISDQGANEQYF TGTGCCATCAGTGATCAGGGGGCCAACGAGCAGTACTTC
- - TRBJ1-2 TRBV18 CASSPYREDYGYTF TGTGCCAGCTCACCCTACAGGGAAGACTATGGCTACACCTTC
- TRBD1 TRBJ1-5 TRBV16 CASSQRLGTVNQPQHF TGTGCCAGCAGCCAGCGTTTAGGGACAGTCAATCAGCCCCAGCATTTT
- - TRBJ2-2 TRBV4-1 CASSPTGSTNTGELFF TGCGCCAGCAGCCCGACGGGATCCACGAACACCGGGGAGCTGTTTTTT
once - TRBJ2-2 TRBV5-1 CASSLATNREELFF TGCGCCAGCAGCTTGGCGACTAACAGGGAGGAGCTGTTTTTT
- - TRBJ1-5 TRBV6-5 CASSLDRSNQPQHF TGTGCCAGCAGTCTCGACAGGTCCAATCAGCCCCAGCATTTT
- - TRBJ1-5 TRBV28 CASSTTVWYSNQPQHF TGTGCCAGCAGTACGACAGTCTGGTATAGCAATCAGCCCCAGCATTTT
- - TRBJ2-1 TRBV7-2 CASSFRNPRSSEQFF TGTGCCAGCAGCTTTAGGAACCCTAGGTCCAGTGAGCAGTTCTTC
few - TRBJ2-5 TRBV10-3 CAISGLQETQYF TGTGCCATCAGTGGTCTGCAAGAGACCCAGTACTTC
- - TRBJ1-1 TRBV7-9 CASSLGGVGNMNTEAFF TGTGCCAGCAGCTTAGGGGGGGTAGGTAACATGAACACTGAAGCTTTCTTT
- - TRBJ2-3 TRBV7-6 CASSLQTDTQYF TGTGCCAGCAGCCTACAGACAGATACGCAGTATTTT
- - TRBJ2-1 TRBV14 CASSQPVGSREQFF TGTGCCAGCAGCCAACCCGTCGGGAGTCGTGAGCAGTTCTTC
once TRBD1 TRBJ1-1 TRBV6-4 CASSHGQGSEAFF TGTGCCAGCAGTCACGGACAGGGTTCTGAAGCTTTCTTT
- - TRBJ2-7 TRBV28 CASTGYSYEQYF TGTGCCAGCACTGGGTACAGCTACGAGCAGTACTTC
- - TRBJ1-3 TRBV29-1 CSVRQQSGNTIYF TGCAGCGTTCGACAACAGTCTGGAAACACCATATATTTT
- - TRBJ1-2 TRBV5-4 CASSYSRQAYYGYTF TGTGCCAGCAGCTATAGCCGACAGGCCTACTATGGCTACACCTTC
- TRBD1 TRBJ1-2 TRBV6-5 CASSSKDRNFFYGYTF TGTGCCAGCAGTTCAAAGGACAGGAACTTTTTCTATGGCTACACCTTC
- - TRBJ1-5 TRBV18 CASSPDGFNQPQHF TGTGCCAGCTCCCCAGACGGGTTCAATCAGCCCCAGCATTTT
once TRBD1 TRBJ1-2 TRBV27 CASSPPGQGYIFGYGYTF TGTGCCAGCAGTCCACCGGGACAGGGGTATATTTTCGGATATGGCTACACCTTC